Below, 6 T cell receptor beta chains from the same sample are listed, as sequenced in a study of identifying expanded T cells in peripheral blood. Using immunoSEQ multiplex PCR, the repertoire was profiled, and TCRdb retains in-frame clones only, with some absent. Of tens of thousands of clones listed, over 75% are singletons. The sequencing sample was made of blood. The receptor source for this set is a person aged 18 to 70 in good health.

The chain combines TRBV9 with TRBJ2-5; 7 bases align to TRBD1. Unmatched junction bases numbered 11, after V lost 1 base and J lost 5 bases. In germline, CDR1 is SGDLS, CDR2 YYNGEE. This CDR3 has 16 amino acids. The CDR3 DNA is TGTGCCAGCAGCGTAACCGGGACAGCTACCTCGGAGACCCAGTACTTC. Its protein is CASSVTGTATSETQYF. Using reference TRBV9 and TRBJ2-5 for the parts outside the CDR3, the full variable domain is DSGVTQTPKHLITATGQRVTLRCSPRSGDLSVYWYQQSLDQGLQFLIQYYNGEERAKGNILERFSAQQFPDLHSELNLSSLELGDSALYFCASSVTGTATSETQYFGPGTRLLVL.

Worth noting for this clone: The sample has other DNA sequences that encode this CDR3 too. V usage is TRBV29-1 and J usage is TRBJ1-1, with TRBD1 as a possible D gene (5 bases). The CDR3 contains 12 residues. CDR1 SQVTM and CDR2 ANQGSEA come from the germline V gene. The V gene lost 5 bases and the J gene lost 5 bases, with 12 bases spanning the gap. The CDR3: CSVLRGQTEAFF. CDR3 DNA sequence: TGCAGCGTTCTGAGGGGCCAAACTGAAGCTTTCTTT.

This CDR3 is CASSRGTGGIDYGYTF. The CDR3 bases are TGCGCCAGCAGCAGAGGGACAGGGGGTATAGACTATGGCTACACCTTC. J is TRBJ1-2 and V is TRBV5-1; TRBD1 agrees at 11 bases. The CDR3 totals 16 residues. Germline loops: CDR1 SGHRS, CDR2 YFSETQ. V shed 4 bases and J 3 bases; nucleotides not matched to a gene: 8.

The chain employs TRBV9 and TRBJ2-1; D gene uncertain. The germline gives CDR1 SGDLS, CDR2 YYNGEE. Trimming removed 3 bases at V and 8 bases at J, with 9 bases between. The CDR3 spans 12 residues. CDR3 residues: CASSASWYEQFF. The CDR3 coding sequence is TGTGCCAGCAGCGCTAGTTGGTATGAGCAGTTCTTC.

The chain joins TRBV6-1 to TRBJ1-1, with no clear D. Trimming removed 10 bases from V and 2 bases from J, with 14 bases in between. This CDR3 spans 13 amino acids. Germline loops: CDR1 MNHNS, CDR2 SASEGT. DNA of the CDR3: TGTGCCACATCGGACCGTAAAAACACTGAAGCTTTCTTT. It codes for CATSDRKNTEAFF.

V gene TRBV5-6 combines with J gene TRBJ2-1; D is perhaps TRBD2 (5 bases). The CDR3 covers 13 residues. Germline CDR1 and CDR2: SGHDT and YYEEEE. Trimming took 2 bases from V and 4 from J, leaving 7 bases between them. CDR3 in amino acids: CASSFGSYNEQFF. DNA for the CDR3: TGTGCCAGCAGCTTTGGGAGTTACAATGAGCAGTTCTTC.